This T cell receptor beta chain was retrieved from a study of Graves' ophthalmopathy and Graves' hyperthyroidism. Deletions cut 8 bases from V and 0 bases from J, with 16 bases between. From germline, CDR1 is MGHDK and CDR2 SYGVNS. CDR3 length: 15 amino acids. Points on this clonotype: The antigen remains undetermined.

Amplification targeted the TCR beta CDR3 regions, with RNA transcripts as the source material. HTBI primers were used in a first-round RT-PCR, which preceded a second-round multiplex PCR. In TCRdb, the multiplex PCR reads were re-called with MiXCR into one record per CDR3 protein. This table has some 750,000 distinct CDR3 sequences, roughly 40% appearing once. Study-wide findings and caveats: Its predictions of ophthalmopathy progression gave the model around 71% sensitivity and 72.22% specificity. Detection in blood was also observed for most expanded thyroid clonotypes above 0.001 frequency.

Physicians reached a diagnosis by relying on clinical symptoms, serum thyroxine, TRAb, thyroid ultrasound and orbital computed tomography. The material sequenced was peripheral blood. The chain combines TRBV25-1 with TRBJ1-1; D not resolved. The TCR was taken from an adult man with Graves' ophthalmopathy. The CDR3 DNA sequence: TGTGCCAGCTCACCTGTATCGGGTGTGAACACTGAAGCTTTCTTT. Its translation: CASSPVSGVNTEAFF.